Listed here is a single T cell receptor (beta chain). This sample was taken from a study of blood T cell repertoires in COVID-19. Study-wide background: Material from acute and convalescent COVID-19 was sourced from the United States, Italy and Spain. Nucleic acid was either cDNA or gDNA, and it came from T cells, B-cell-depleted T cells, or PBMCs.

Germline CDR1 is LGHDT and CDR2 is YNNKEL (reference sequence). The CDR3 is 20 amino acids. V was pared by 5 bases and J by 6 bases, with 20 bases of the junction left unmatched. Original analysis: Reference gene primers were amplified, and this amplification served to estimate nucleated cell counts. Clones were sequenced by immunoSEQ multiplex PCR, and TCRdb holds only the in-frame ones, with some missing. V and J calls and clone size are those listed in that table; D and trimming were worked out from the DNA. The data contain about 120,000 clones, 76% of them singletons. Sequenced material: peripheral blood. This clonotype was sampled from a woman older than 75 with acute or convalescent COVID-19. The rearrangement joins TRBV3-1 (or the pseudogene TRBV3-2) to TRBJ2-2; 11 bases are shared with TRBD1. The chain's CDR3 is CASSIHPPATGTGGSGELFF. The CDR3 nucleotides read TGTGCCAGCAGCATCCACCCCCCCGCCACCGGGACAGGGGGGTCCGGGGAGCTGTTTTTT.